This TCR beta chain was recovered during a study of cytomegalovirus exposure and HLA in healthy donors. Primers: 60 Vbeta forward and 13 Jbeta reverse. Libraries were prepared by immunoSEQ multiplex PCR; TCRdb keeps only in-frame clonotypes and omits some of them. Among 250,000 or so clones listed, 81% were seen once. V shed 8 bases, J shed 1 base, and the junction held 2 bases outside the gene matches. CDR1 and CDR2 (germline): ENHRY, SYGVKD. The CDR3 has 13 residues. The V call is TRBV10-3, the J call TRBJ1-1, with TRBD1 identical over 9 bases. Material: PBMCs. The clonotype originates from a woman aged 55-69 years in good health and CMV-seropositive. CDR3 coding DNA: TGTGCCATCGGGACAGGGACGAACACTGAAGCTTTCTTT. This codes for CAIGTGTNTEAFF.